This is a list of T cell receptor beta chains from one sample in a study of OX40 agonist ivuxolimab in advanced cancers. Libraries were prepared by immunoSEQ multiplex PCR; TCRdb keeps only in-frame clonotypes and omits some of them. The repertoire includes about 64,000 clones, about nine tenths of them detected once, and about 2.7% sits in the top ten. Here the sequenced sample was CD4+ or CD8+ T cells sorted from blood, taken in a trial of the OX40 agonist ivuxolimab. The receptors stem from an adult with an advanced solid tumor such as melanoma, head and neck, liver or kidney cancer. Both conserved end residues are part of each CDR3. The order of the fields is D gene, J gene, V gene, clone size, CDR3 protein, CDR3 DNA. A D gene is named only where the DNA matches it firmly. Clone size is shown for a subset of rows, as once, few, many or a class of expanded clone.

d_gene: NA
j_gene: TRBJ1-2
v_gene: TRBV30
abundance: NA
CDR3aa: CAWTFGLGGRNGYTF
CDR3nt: TGTGCCTGGACTTTTGGGCTCGGAGGGAGGAATGGCTACACCTTC

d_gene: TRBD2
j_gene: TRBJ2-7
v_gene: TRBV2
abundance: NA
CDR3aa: CASRGGREQYF
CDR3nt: TGTGCCAGCCGCGGGGGGCGCGAGCAGTACTTC

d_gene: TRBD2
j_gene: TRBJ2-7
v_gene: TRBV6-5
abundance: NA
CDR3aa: CASRTGLNEQYF
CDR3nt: TGTGCCAGCAGGACGGGACTAAACGAGCAGTACTTC

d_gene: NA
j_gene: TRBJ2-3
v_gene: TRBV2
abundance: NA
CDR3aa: CASIETESTDTQYF
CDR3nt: TGTGCCAGCATTGAGACGGAGAGCACAGATACGCAGTATTTT

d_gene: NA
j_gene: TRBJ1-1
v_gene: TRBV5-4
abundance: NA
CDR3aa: CASSLSPDRYTEAFF
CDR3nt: TGTGCCAGCAGCTTATCCCCCGACAGGTACACTGAAGCTTTCTTT

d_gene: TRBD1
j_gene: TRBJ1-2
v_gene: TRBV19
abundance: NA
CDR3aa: CASSPRGRDYGYTF
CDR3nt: TGTGCCAGTAGTCCTAGGGGGCGCGACTATGGCTACACCTTC

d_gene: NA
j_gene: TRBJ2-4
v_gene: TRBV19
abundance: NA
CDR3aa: CASSIYNAKNIQYF
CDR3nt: TGTGCCAGTAGTATATACAACGCCAAAAACATTCAGTACTTC

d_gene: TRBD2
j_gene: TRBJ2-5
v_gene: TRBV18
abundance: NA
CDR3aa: CASSPPKTSGRGETQYF
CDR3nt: TGTGCCAGCTCACCACCGAAGACTAGCGGGAGGGGGGAGACCCAGTACTTC

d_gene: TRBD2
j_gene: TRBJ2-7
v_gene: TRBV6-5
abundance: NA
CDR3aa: CASRVSGTYYEQYF
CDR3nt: TGTGCCAGCAGAGTCAGCGGGACCTACTACGAGCAGTACTTC

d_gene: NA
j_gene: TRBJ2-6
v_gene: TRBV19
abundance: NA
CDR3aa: CASEDGSGANVLTF
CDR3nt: TGTGCCAGTGAGGACGGCTCTGGGGCCAACGTCCTGACTTTC

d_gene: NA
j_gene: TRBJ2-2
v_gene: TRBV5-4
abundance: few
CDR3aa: CASSHDYTGELFF
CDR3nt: TGTGCCAGCAGCCACGACTACACCGGGGAGCTGTTTTTT

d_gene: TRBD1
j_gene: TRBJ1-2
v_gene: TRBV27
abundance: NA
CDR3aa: CASSTGGQGAIANYGYTF
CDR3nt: TGTGCCAGCAGTACCGGGGGACAGGGGGCTATAGCTAACTATGGCTACACCTTC

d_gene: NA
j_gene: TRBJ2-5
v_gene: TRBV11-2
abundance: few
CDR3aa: CASSLRSRETQYF
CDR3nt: TGTGCCAGCAGCCTGCGGTCCCGGGAGACCCAGTACTTC

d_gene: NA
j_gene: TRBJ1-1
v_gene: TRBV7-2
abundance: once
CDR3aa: CASSLRSTEAFF
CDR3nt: TGTGCCAGCAGCTTGCGGTCCACTGAAGCTTTCTTT

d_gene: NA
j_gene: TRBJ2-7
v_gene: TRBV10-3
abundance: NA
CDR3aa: CAISEGVLDEQYF
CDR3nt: TGTGCCATCAGTGAGGGAGTGTTGGACGAGCAGTACTTC

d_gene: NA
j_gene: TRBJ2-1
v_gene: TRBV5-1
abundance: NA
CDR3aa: CASSLGGSVYNEQFF
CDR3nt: TGCGCCAGCAGCTTGGGAGGTAGCGTCTACAATGAGCAGTTCTTC

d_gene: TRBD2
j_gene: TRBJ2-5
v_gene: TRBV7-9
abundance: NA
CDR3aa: CASSLLGWGLAGPKEQYF
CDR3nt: TGTGCCAGCAGCTTGCTGGGGTGGGGGCTAGCGGGGCCTAAAGAGCAGTACTTC

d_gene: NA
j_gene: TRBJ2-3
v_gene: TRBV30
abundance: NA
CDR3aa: CAWSHGRQDTQYF
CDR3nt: TGTGCCTGGAGCCACGGACGGCAAGATACGCAGTATTTT

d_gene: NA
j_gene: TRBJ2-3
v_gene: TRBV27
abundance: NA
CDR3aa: CASSPMRADTQYF
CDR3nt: TGTGCCAGCAGCCCAATGAGGGCAGATACGCAGTATTTT

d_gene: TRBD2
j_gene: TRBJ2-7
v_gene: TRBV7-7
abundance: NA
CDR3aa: CASSGTSVSEQYF
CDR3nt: TGTGCTAGCAGCGGGACTAGCGTGAGCGAGCAGTACTTC

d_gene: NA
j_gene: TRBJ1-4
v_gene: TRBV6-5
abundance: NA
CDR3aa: CASSGEGKLFF
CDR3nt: TGTGCCAGCAGTGGGGAGGGAAAACTGTTTTTT

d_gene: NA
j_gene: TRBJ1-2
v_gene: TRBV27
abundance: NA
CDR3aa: CASRGYSDYGYTF
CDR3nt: TGTGCCAGCAGGGGGTATAGCGACTATGGCTACACCTTC

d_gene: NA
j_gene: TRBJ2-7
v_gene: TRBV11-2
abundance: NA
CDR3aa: CASSLAGYEQYF
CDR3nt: TGTGCCAGCAGCTTAGCCGGGTACGAGCAGTACTTC

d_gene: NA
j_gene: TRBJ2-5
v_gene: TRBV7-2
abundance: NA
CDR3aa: CASSFSQETQYF
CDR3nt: TGTGCCAGCAGCTTCAGCCAAGAGACCCAGTACTTC

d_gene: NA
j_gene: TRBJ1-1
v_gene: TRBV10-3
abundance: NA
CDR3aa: CAISESGGDTEAFF
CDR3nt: TGTGCCATCAGTGAGTCGGGGGGGGACACTGAAGCTTTCTTT

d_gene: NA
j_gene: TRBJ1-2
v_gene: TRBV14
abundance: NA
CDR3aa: CASSQVGVGGNGYTF
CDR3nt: TGTGCCAGCAGCCAAGTAGGGGTCGGCGGAAATGGCTACACCTTC

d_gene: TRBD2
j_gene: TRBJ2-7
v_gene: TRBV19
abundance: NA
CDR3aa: CASSIDPGLAVTEQYF
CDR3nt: TGTGCCAGTAGTATAGATCCGGGACTAGCCGTCACCGAGCAGTACTTC

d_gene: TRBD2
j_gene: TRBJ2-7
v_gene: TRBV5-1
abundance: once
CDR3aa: CASSLIPPGLADSYEQYF
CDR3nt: TGCGCCAGCAGCTTGATTCCTCCGGGACTAGCGGACTCCTACGAGCAGTACTTC

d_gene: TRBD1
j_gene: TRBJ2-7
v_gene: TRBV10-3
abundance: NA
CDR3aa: CAIGTGYGEQYF
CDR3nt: TGTGCCATCGGGACAGGTTATGGTGAGCAGTACTTC

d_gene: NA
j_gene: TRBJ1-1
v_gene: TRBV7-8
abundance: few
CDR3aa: CASSLRAPEAFF
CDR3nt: TGTGCCAGCAGCTTACGGGCGCCTGAAGCTTTCTTT

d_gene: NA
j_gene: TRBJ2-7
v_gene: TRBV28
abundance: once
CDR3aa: CASSGTTLYEQYF
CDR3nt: TGTGCCAGCAGCGGGACAACACTTTACGAGCAGTACTTC

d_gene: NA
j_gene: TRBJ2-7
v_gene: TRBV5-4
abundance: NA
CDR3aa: CASSLSGEGYEQYF
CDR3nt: TGTGCCAGCAGCTTGTCCGGGGAAGGGTACGAGCAGTACTTC

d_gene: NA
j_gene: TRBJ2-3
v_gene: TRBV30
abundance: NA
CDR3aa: CAWSEDSMTTQYF
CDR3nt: TGTGCCTGGAGTGAGGACTCTATGACTACGCAGTATTTT

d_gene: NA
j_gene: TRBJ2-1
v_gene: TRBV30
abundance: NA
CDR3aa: CAWAGGGPYNEQFF
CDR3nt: TGTGCCTGGGCTGGGGGAGGCCCCTACAATGAGCAGTTCTTC